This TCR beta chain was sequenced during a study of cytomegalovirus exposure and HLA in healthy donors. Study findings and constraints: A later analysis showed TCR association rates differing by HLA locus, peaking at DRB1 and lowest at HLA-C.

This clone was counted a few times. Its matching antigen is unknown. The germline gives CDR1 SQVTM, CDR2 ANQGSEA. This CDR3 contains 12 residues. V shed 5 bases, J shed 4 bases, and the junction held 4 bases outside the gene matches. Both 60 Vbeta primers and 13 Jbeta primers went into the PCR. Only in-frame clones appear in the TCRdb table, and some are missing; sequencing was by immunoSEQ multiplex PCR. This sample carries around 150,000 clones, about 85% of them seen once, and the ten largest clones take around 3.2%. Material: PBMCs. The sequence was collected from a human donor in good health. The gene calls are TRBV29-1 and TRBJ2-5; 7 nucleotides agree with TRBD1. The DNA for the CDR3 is TGCAGCGTTCGGAGACAGGGAGAGACCCAGTACTTC. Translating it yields CSVRRQGETQYF.